This T cell receptor beta chain was found in a study of identical twins. MiXCR, run by TCRdb on the 5' RACE reads, gives a single entry per CDR3 protein. The data show a few hundred thousand distinct CDR3 sequences, about an eighth seen once. A remark on this clonotype: Its antigen remains unknown.

Findings of the study overall: Among beta out-of-frame sequences, excess sharing between twins appeared weaker. Twins shared out-of-frame alpha sequences with excess low generation probability.

This CDR3 is built from 15 residues. V dropped 8 bases and J dropped 3; count of bases not matched to a gene: 9. Germline V gene sequence: CDR1 MNHNS, CDR2 SASEGT. This sample was shared with a second study, whose subject was yellow fever vaccine responses in identical twins.

The sequenced sample was memory (CD45RO+) T cells sorted from blood. This rearrangement joins TRBV6-1 to TRBJ2-7; 11 bases are a match to TRBD2. The origin of this receptor is a woman under 30 in good health. The CDR3 loop is CASATLGLAVYEQYF. CDR3 nucleotides: TGTGCCAGCGCTACCCTGGGACTAGCGGTCTACGAGCAGTACTTC.